This TCR beta chain was recorded in a study of response to subunit inactivated influenza vaccine. Study conclusions and caveats: Every seasonal influenza vaccination brings in few new T cells, the authors suggested.

As to this clonotype: The antigen is not known.

TCRdb independently ran MiXCR on the RT-PCR reads; one entry per CDR3 protein. The sample has 630,000 or so distinct CDR3 sequences; 15% to 19% are singletons. The CDR3 is 12 amino acids. Germline lookup yields CDR1 SQVTM and CDR2 ANQGSEA. V was clipped by 4 bases and J by 5 bases, with 11 bases between them. The clonotype was recovered from a man between 45 and 60 years old who received an inactivated influenza vaccine. The specimen comprised PBMCs from blood, sampled 11 to 12 days after vaccination. The V gene is TRBV29-1, the J gene TRBJ2-5; no clear D gene. CDR3 bases: TGCAGCGTTGTCCCGTTAAAGGAGACCCAGTACTTC. Translated: CSVVPLKETQYF.